The clone carrying this TCR beta chain appeared a single time. Its antigen remains unknown. This record comes from a study of cytomegalovirus exposure and HLA in healthy donors. The CDR3 length is 16 residues. J gave up 6 bases and V 4 bases, and 8 bases lay outside the gene matches. Germline V gene sequence: CDR1 MGHRA, CDR2 YSYEKL. Study results and limitations: Follow-up analysis later connected one missense variant in DCLRE1C with trimming of TCR beta V- and J-genes. The dataset shows that most TCR sequences were rare, while some public TCRs occurred in many donors. TCR beta sequences reportedly predicted most subjects' HLA-A and HLA-B alleles accurately. Prior analysis indicated that the majority of TCR beta V segments exhibited productivity approximately 90% or approximately 30% of the time.

PCR employed 60 Vbeta and 13 Jbeta primers. Measured with immunoSEQ multiplex PCR; TCRdb has only the in-frame clones, and not every one. Of about 62,000 clones listed, roughly 78% are singletons. The J gene is TRBJ2-2, the V gene TRBV4-1; 10 nucleotides line up with TRBD1. This sequence originates from a man aged 35 to 55 in good health and CMV-seronegative. Material: PBMCs. As DNA, the CDR3 is TGCGCCAGCAGCCCCCGCCGGGACAGGGGATCCGGGGAGCTGTTTTTT. It yields the protein CASSPRRDRGSGELFF.